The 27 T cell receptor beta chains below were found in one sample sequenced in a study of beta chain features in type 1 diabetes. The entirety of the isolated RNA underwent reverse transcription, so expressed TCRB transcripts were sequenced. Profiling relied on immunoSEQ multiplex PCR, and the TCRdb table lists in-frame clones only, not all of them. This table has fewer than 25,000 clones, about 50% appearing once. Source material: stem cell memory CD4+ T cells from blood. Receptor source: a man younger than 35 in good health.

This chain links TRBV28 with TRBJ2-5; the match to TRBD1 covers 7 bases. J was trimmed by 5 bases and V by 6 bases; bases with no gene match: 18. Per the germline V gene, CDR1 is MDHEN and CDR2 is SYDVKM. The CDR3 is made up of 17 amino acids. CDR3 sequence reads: CASSTLQGVLVEETQYF. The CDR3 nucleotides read TGTGCCAGCAGCACCCTCCAGGGGGTGCTCGTGGAGGAGACCCAGTACTTC.

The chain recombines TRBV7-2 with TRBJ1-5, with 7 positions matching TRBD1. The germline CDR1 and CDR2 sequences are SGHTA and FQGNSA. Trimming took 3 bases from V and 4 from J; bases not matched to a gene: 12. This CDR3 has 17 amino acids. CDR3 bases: TGTGCCAGCAGCTTGGCGAGGGGGGCCAGGGGGAATCAGCCCCAGCATTTT. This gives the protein CASSLARGARGNQPQHF.

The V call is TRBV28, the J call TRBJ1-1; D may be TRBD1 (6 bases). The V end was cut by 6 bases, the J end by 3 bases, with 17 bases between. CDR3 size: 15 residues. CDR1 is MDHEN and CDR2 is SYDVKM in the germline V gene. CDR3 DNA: TGTGCCAGCAGGACTCGGACAGCAGGGGACACTGAAGCTTTCTTT. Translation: CASRTRTAGDTEAFF. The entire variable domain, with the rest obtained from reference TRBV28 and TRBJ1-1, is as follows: DVKVTQSSRYLVKRTGEKVFLECVQDMDHENMFWYRQDPGLGLRLIYFSYDVKMKEKGDIPEGYSVSREKKERFSLILESASTNQTSMYLCASRTRTAGDTEAFFGQGTRLTVV.

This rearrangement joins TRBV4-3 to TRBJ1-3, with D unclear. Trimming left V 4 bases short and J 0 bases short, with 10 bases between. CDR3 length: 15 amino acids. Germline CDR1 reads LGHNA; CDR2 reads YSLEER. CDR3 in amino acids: CASSPSRNSGNTIYF. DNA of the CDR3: TGCGCCAGCAGCCCATCCAGGAACTCTGGAAACACCATATATTTT.

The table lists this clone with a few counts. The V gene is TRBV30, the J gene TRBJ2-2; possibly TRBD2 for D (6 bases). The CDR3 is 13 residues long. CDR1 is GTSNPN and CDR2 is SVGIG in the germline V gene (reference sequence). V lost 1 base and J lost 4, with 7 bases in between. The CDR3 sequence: CAWSGGVTGELFF. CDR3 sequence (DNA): TGTGCCTGGAGTGGGGGGGTCACCGGGGAGCTGTTTTTT.

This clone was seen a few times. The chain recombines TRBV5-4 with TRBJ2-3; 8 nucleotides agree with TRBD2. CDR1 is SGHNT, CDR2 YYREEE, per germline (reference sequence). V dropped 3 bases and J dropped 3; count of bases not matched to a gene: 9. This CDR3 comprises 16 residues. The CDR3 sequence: CASSSLAGSGTDTQYF. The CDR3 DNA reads TGTGCCAGCAGCTCCCTAGCGGGCAGTGGGACAGATACGCAGTATTTT.

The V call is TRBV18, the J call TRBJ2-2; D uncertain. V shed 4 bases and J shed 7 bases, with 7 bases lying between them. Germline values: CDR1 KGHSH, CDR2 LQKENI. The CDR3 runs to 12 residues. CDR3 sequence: CASSRSGGELFF. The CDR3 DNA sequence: TGTGCCAGCTCACGCTCCGGCGGGGAGCTGTTTTTT.

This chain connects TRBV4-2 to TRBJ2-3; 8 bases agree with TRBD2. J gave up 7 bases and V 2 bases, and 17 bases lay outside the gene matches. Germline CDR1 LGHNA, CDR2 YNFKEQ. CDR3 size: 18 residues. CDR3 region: CASSQQRRDGRASNTQYF. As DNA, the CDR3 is TGTGCCAGCAGCCAACAGCGGAGGGACGGGAGGGCTAGTAATACGCAGTATTTT.

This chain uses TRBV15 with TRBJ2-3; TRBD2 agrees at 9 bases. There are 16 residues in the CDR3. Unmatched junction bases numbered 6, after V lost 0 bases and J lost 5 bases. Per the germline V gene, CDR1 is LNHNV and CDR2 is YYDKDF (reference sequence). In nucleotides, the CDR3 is TGTGCCACCAGCAGAGATCGGGTAGCGGGGGTAGATACGCAGTATTTT. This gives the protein CATSRDRVAGVDTQYF.

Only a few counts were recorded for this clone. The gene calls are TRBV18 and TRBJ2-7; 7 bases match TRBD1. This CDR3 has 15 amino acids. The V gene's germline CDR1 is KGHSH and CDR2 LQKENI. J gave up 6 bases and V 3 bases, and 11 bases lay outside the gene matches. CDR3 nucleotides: TGTGCCAGCTCACCTTCGACAGGGCTGGATACCGAGCAGTACTTC. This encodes CASSPSTGLDTEQYF. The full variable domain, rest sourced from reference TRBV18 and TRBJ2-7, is NAGVMQNPRHLVRRRGQEARLRCSPMKGHSHVYWYRQLPEEGLKFMVYLQKENIIDESGMPKERFSAEFPKEGPSILRIQQVVRGDSAAYFCASSPSTGLDTEQYFGPGTRLTVT.

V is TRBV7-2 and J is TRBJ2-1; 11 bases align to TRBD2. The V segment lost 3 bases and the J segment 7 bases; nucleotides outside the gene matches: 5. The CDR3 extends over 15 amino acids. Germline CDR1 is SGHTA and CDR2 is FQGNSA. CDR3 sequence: CASSFATSGTNEQFF. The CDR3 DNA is TGTGCCAGCAGCTTTGCGACTAGCGGGACTAATGAGCAGTTCTTC.

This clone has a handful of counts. This CDR3 reads CASGSGTSGGLIYNEQFF. For the CDR3, the DNA is TGTGCTAGTGGTTCCGGGACTAGCGGGGGACTTATATACAATGAGCAGTTCTTC. This rearrangement joins TRBV12-5 to TRBJ2-1, with 14 nucleotides matching TRBD2. Germline lookup yields CDR1 LGHNT and CDR2 FRNRAP. V gave up 4 bases and J gave up 4 bases; unmatched junction bases: 9. The CDR3 spans 18 residues.

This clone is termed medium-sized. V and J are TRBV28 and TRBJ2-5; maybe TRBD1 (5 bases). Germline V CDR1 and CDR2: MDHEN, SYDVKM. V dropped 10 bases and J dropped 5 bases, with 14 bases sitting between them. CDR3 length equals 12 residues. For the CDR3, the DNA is TGTGCCATCCAGGGTCTTTGGGAGACCCAGTACTTC. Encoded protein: CAIQGLWETQYF.

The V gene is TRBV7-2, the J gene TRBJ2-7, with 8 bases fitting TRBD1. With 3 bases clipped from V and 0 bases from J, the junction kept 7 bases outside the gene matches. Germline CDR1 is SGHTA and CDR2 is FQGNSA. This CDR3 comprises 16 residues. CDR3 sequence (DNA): TGTGCCAGCAGCTTCCCCTCCGGACAGGGCTCCTACGAGCAGTACTTC. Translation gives CASSFPSGQGSYEQYF.

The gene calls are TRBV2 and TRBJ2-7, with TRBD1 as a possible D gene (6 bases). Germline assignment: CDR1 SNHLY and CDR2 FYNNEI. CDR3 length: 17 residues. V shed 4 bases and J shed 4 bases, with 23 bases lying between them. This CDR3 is CASSGRLPGHHQYEQYF. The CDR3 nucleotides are TGTGCCAGCAGTGGCCGCCTCCCGGGACACCATCAGTACGAGCAGTACTTC.

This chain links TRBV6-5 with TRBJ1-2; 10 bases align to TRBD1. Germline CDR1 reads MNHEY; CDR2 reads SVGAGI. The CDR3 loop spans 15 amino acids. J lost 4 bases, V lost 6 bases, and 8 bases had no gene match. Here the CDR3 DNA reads TGTGCCAGCAGACCTCGACAGGGGGCGAGCTATGGCTACACCTTC. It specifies CASRPRQGASYGYTF.

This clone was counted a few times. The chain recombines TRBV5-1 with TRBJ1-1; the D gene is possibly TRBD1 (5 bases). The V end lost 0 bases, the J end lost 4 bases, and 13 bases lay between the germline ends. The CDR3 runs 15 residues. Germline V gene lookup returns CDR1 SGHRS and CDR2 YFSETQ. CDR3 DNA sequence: TGCGCCAGCAGCTTGGGTCCAGCGGGGCCCACTGAAGCTTTCTTT. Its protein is CASSLGPAGPTEAFF.

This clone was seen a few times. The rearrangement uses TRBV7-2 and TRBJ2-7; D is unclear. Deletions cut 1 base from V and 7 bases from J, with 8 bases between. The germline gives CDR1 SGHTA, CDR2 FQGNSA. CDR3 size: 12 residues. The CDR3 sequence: CASSLERREQYF. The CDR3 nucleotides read TGTGCCAGCAGCTTAGAAAGGAGAGAGCAGTACTTC. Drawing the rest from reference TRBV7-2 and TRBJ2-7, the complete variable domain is GAGVSQSPSNKVTEKGKDVELRCDPISGHTALYWYRQSLGQGLEFLIYFQGNSAPDKSGLPSDRFSAERTGGSVSTLTIQRTQQEDSAVYLCASSLERREQYFGPGTRLTVT.

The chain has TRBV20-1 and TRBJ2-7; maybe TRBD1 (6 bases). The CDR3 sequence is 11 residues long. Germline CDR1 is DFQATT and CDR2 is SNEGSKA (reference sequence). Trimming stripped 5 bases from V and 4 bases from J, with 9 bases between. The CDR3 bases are TGCAGTGCTGGGACACCATACGAGCAGTACTTC. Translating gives CSAGTPYEQYF.

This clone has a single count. CDR3 bases: TGCGCCAGCAGCTTGTCAGGGAACGAGCAGTACTTC. Protein product: CASSLSGNEQYF. The chain recombines TRBV5-1 with TRBJ2-7, with D tentatively TRBD1 (5 bases). V lost 1 base, J lost 5 bases, and 7 bases lay in between. The CDR3 length is 12 residues. CDR1 is SGHRS and CDR2 is YFSETQ in the germline V gene.

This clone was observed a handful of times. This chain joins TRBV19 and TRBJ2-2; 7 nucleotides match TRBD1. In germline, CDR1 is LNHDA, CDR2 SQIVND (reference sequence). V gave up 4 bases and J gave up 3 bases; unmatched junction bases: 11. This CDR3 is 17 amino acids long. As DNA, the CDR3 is TGTGCCAGTAGTAACCCCTCCAGACAGGGCGACACCGGGGAGCTGTTTTTT. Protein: CASSNPSRQGDTGELFF.

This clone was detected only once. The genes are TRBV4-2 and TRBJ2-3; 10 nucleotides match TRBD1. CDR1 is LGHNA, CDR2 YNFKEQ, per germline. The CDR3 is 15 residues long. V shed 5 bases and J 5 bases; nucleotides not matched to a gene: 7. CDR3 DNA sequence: TGTGCCAGCAGCTTCTGGGACAGGGGTCAAGATACGCAGTATTTT. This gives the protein CASSFWDRGQDTQYF.

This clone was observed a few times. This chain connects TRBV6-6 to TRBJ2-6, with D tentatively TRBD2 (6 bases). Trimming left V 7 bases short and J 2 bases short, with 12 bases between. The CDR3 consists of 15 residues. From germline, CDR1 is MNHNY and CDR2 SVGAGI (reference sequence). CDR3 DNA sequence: TGTGCCAGCACCCAAACGGGGGCTGGGGCCAACGTCCTGACTTTC. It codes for CASTQTGAGANVLTF.

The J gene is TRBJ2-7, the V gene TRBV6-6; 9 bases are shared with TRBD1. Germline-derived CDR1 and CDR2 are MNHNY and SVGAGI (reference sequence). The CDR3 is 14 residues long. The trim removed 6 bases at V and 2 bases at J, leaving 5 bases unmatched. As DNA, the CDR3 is TGTGCCAGCAGGCCGACAGGGGGGACCTACGAGCAGTACTTC. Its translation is CASRPTGGTYEQYF.

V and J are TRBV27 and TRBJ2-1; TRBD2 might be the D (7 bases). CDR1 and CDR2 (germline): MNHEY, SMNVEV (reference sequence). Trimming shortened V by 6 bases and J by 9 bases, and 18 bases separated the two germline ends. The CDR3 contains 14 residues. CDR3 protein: CASRPYGGPGEQFF. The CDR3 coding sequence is TGTGCCAGCAGACCTTACGGGGGGCCGGGTGAGCAGTTCTTC.

The CDR3, as DNA: TGTGCCAGCAACAGTCTAGCGGGCACCAAAGGGGGCACAGATACGCAGTATTTT. This encodes CASNSLAGTKGGTDTQYF. The chain recombines TRBV2 with TRBJ2-3; 8 bases are shared with TRBD2. Trimming cost V 7 bases and J 1 base; bases outside gene matches: 16. This CDR3 spans 18 amino acids. CDR1 is SNHLY, CDR2 FYNNEI, per germline.

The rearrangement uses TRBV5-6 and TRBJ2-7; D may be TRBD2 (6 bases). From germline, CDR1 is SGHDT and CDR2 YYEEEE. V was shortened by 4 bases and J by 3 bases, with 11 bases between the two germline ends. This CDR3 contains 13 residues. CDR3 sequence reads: CASSQGLFYEQYF. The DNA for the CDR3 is TGTGCCAGCAGCCAGGGACTGTTCTACGAGCAGTACTTC.